Presented here are 20 T cell receptor beta chains from one specimen sequenced in a study of cytomegalovirus exposure and HLA in healthy donors. Profiled with immunoSEQ multiplex PCR; TCRdb holds only in-frame clones, not every one. The sample has 250,000 to 400,000 clones, about 85% seen once. Sequenced material: PBMCs. All receptors come from a woman under 40 in good health and CMV-seropositive.

The chain employs TRBV5-1 and TRBJ2-1, with TRBD2 identical over 7 bases. Germline V gene lookup returns CDR1 SGHRS and CDR2 YFSETQ. This CDR3 has 17 residues. With 2 bases clipped from V and 0 bases from J, the junction kept 8 bases outside the gene matches. The CDR3, as DNA: TGCGCCAGCAGCTTTTATAGGGGAGGGAGCTCCTACAATGAGCAGTTCTTC. Residues: CASSFYRGGSSYNEQFF.

The chain has TRBV9 and TRBJ1-2, with D perhaps matching TRBD1 (5 bases). Germline values: CDR1 SGDLS, CDR2 YYNGEE. Between the trimmed V and J ends, which lost 3 bases and 4 bases, there was a span of 10 bases. This CDR3 region has 13 residues. The CDR3 loop is CASSDFDSYGYTF. The CDR3 DNA sequence: TGTGCCAGCAGCGATTTCGACAGCTATGGCTACACCTTC.

This clone was counted once. The V gene is TRBV28, the J gene TRBJ1-1; TRBD1 aligns across 7 bases. The ends lost 5 bases at V and 11 bases at J; junction bases unmatched: 11. There are 13 residues in the CDR3. Looked up from germline, CDR1 is MDHEN and CDR2 is SYDVKM. DNA of the CDR3: TGTGCCAGCAGTCTTGGGCAGGGGGTGATCGCTTTCTTT. Amino acids: CASSLGQGVIAFF.

The V and J genes are TRBV19 and TRBJ1-2; 9 nucleotides line up with TRBD1. Unmatched junction bases numbered 9, after V lost 3 bases and J lost 4 bases. There are 16 residues in the CDR3. CDR1 and CDR2 from the germline V gene are LNHDA and SQIVND (reference sequence). CDR3 bases: TGTGCCAGTAGTATCCTACAGGGGGCGATCGGCTATGGCTACACCTTC. Its translation: CASSILQGAIGYGYTF.

The chain's CDR3 is CASSRQGASDTQYF. The CDR3 DNA reads TGTGCCAGCAGTAGGCAGGGGGCCTCAGATACGCAGTATTTT. The chain joins TRBV2 to TRBJ2-3, with TRBD1 matching over 8 bases. Trimming took 5 bases from V and 4 from J; bases not matched to a gene: 5. The CDR3 runs 14 residues. Germline values: CDR1 SNHLY, CDR2 FYNNEI.

The CDR3 bases are TGTGCCAGCAGCCTCGACAAACTCAATGAGCAGTTCTTC. It is translated as CASSLDKLNEQFF. This chain joins TRBV7-9 and TRBJ2-1; D unclear. This CDR3 comprises 13 residues. V lost 5 bases, J lost 6 bases, and 11 bases lay in between. Germline CDR1 reads SEHNR; CDR2 reads FQNEAQ (reference sequence).

This sequence joins TRBV9 and TRBJ2-5, with D perhaps TRBD2 (5 bases). This CDR3 has 13 residues. V gave up 4 bases and J gave up 0 bases, with 7 bases separating them. In germline, CDR1 is SGDLS, CDR2 YYNGEE. The CDR3 loop reads CASSSGNQETQYF. The CDR3 DNA sequence: TGTGCCAGCAGCTCCGGGAACCAAGAGACCCAGTACTTC. Using reference TRBV9 and TRBJ2-5 for the parts outside the CDR3, the full variable domain is DSGVTQTPKHLITATGQRVTLRCSPRSGDLSVYWYQQSLDQGLQFLIQYYNGEERAKGNILERFSAQQFPDLHSELNLSSLELGDSALYFCASSSGNQETQYFGPGTRLLVL.

The chain is built from TRBV7-6 and TRBJ2-7, with TRBD2 matching over 14 bases. CDR3 size: 17 residues. The junction had 8 bases not matched to a gene; V was cut back by 5 bases and J by 2 bases. CDR1 and CDR2 from the germline V gene are SGHVS and FNYEAQ. The CDR3 DNA reads as TGTGCCAGCAGCCAGGGACTAGCGGGAGTGAGCCCCTACGAGCAGTACTTC. Translating gives CASSQGLAGVSPYEQYF.

The CDR3 DNA is TGTGCCAGCTCAGAAACGGGTTCCAAGACCTATGGCTACACCTTC. Encoded protein: CASSETGSKTYGYTF. The chain is built from TRBV18 and TRBJ1-2; D is undetermined. The CDR3 contains 15 residues. CDR1 and CDR2 (germline): KGHSH, LQKENI. The ends were cut back, 5 bases at V and 4 bases at J, with 17 bases in the middle.

The chain links TRBV27 to TRBJ1-6; TRBD1 matches 7 bases. CDR1 MNHEY and CDR2 SMNVEV come from the germline V gene (reference sequence). The CDR3 extends over 17 amino acids. V dropped 2 bases and J dropped 6; count of bases not matched to a gene: 10. The CDR3 bases are TGTGCCAGCAGTTTACGACTTGACAGGGCGAGTAATTCACCCCTCCACTTT. This sequence encodes CASSLRLDRASNSPLHF.

The J gene is TRBJ1-4, the V gene TRBV7-2, with TRBD1 as a possible D gene (6 bases). Trimming left V 5 bases short and J 12 bases short, with 22 bases between. CDR3 size: 15 residues. CDR1 SGHTA and CDR2 FQGNSA come from the germline V gene. CDR3 loop: CASSALQGPLMELFF. The CDR3 DNA reads as TGTGCCAGCAGCGCGTTACAGGGACCGCTGATGGAACTGTTTTTT.

The sample holds a few counts of this clone. This chain links TRBV10-3 with TRBJ2-7; D is unresolved. V was clipped by 5 bases and J by 4 bases, with 9 bases between them. Germline V gives CDR1 ENHRY, CDR2 SYGVKD. The CDR3 loop spans 12 amino acids. CDR3 sequence reads: CAISPIGYEQYF. The CDR3 DNA reads as TGTGCCATCAGTCCGATCGGTTACGAGCAGTACTTC.

The CDR3 sequence: CASSLGGTGSYEQYF. The DNA of the CDR3 is TGCGCCAGCAGCTTAGGCGGGACAGGCTCCTACGAGCAGTACTTC. The V gene is TRBV5-1, the J gene TRBJ2-7, with 8 bases that match TRBD1. This CDR3 has 15 residues. The trim removed 2 bases at V and 0 bases at J, leaving 4 bases unmatched. CDR1 SGHRS and CDR2 YFSETQ come from the germline V gene.

The chain joins TRBV4-2 to TRBJ2-1, with D hard to call. Germline V gives CDR1 LGHNA, CDR2 YNFKEQ. Trimming left V 0 bases short and J 8 bases short, with 11 bases between. The CDR3 has 14 residues. Here the CDR3 reads CASSQDLIIDEQFF. The CDR3 DNA is TGTGCCAGCAGCCAAGACCTAATCATCGATGAGCAGTTCTTC.

The gene calls are TRBV28 and TRBJ1-5; tentatively, D is TRBD1 (5 bases). Germline V CDR1 and CDR2: MDHEN, SYDVKM. The CDR3 covers 12 residues. Trimming cost V 6 bases and J 4 bases, with 7 bases left between them. CDR3 nucleotides: TGTGCCAGCAGGGGGGGGAATCAGCCCCAGCATTTT. Encoded protein: CASRGGNQPQHF.

A word on this clone: An end of the junction does not agree with germline; a read error may underlie this. The chain links TRBV2 to TRBJ2-7, with D perhaps TRBD1 or TRBD2 (6 bases each). Looked up from germline, CDR1 is SNHLY and CDR2 is FYNNEI. The CDR3 spans 11 residues. In DNA form, the CDR3 reads TGTGCCAGCTACGGGGGCAGAGGGCCAAACTTC. Protein product: CASYGGRGPNF.

The V and J genes are TRBV5-1 and TRBJ2-1, with no clear D. The CDR3 totals 13 residues. Germline V CDR1 and CDR2: SGHRS, YFSETQ. Trimming took 4 bases from V and 8 from J, leaving 13 bases between them. In DNA, the CDR3 is TGCGCCAGCAGCCCTCACCTCTCGGATGAGCAGTTCTTC. It translates to CASSPHLSDEQFF.

The J gene is TRBJ1-2, the V gene TRBV11-2, with 9 bases aligning to TRBD1. Germline loops: CDR1 SGHAT, CDR2 FQNNGV. J gave up 4 bases and V 5 bases, and 5 bases lay outside the gene matches. The length of the CDR3 is 14 residues. CDR3 DNA: TGTGCCAGCAGCATGGGACAGGGAAGCTATGGCTACACCTTC. Protein: CASSMGQGSYGYTF.

The V gene is TRBV4-3, the J gene TRBJ2-7; D perhaps matches TRBD2 (5 bases). The CDR3 is made up of 16 amino acids. Germline V lookup: CDR1 LGHNA, CDR2 YSLEER. Trimming pared 0 bases from V and 0 bases from J, leaving 12 bases between. The DNA of the CDR3 is TGCGCCAGCAGCCAAGATCCCGGGAAGGGCTCCTACGAGCAGTACTTC. It encodes CASSQDPGKGSYEQYF.

This clone was counted once. V usage is TRBV4-1 and J usage is TRBJ2-7, with 8 bases lining up with TRBD2. V shed 2 bases and J 3 bases; nucleotides not matched to a gene: 9. The CDR3 spans 16 residues. Germline CDR1 and CDR2: MGHRA and YSYEKL. The CDR3 region is CASSQPTSGFYYEQYF. The CDR3 DNA sequence: TGCGCCAGCAGCCAACCCACTAGCGGATTTTACTACGAGCAGTACTTC.